This T cell receptor (beta chain) was retrieved from a study of cytomegalovirus exposure and HLA in healthy donors. Study-level points and caveats: One variant, a missense change in DCLRE1C, was linked in a later analysis to TCR beta V- and J-gene trimming.

Likely unrecorded immune exposures existed in these nominally healthy donors. V lost 8 bases and J lost 7; bases outside the gene matches: 17. Germline V gives CDR1 MDHEN, CDR2 SYDVKM. The CDR3 totals 16 residues. A word on this clone: What it binds is not known.

The study ran its PCR with 60 Vbeta and 13 Jbeta primers. Repertoires were generated with immunoSEQ multiplex PCR, while TCRdb's copy carries only in-frame clones and drops some. The listing contains approximately 110,000 clones. The origin of this receptor is a young man in good health and CMV-seronegative. The chain combines TRBV28 with TRBJ2-1; 7 positions match TRBD2. The sample consisted of PBMCs. CDR3 coding DNA: TGTGCCAGCCTAAGCCCCATGGGGGGGTCTTTGAATGAGCAGTTCTTC. Translation gives CASLSPMGGSLNEQFF.